These 5 T cell receptor beta chains came from one sample sequenced in a study of T cell changes during pregnancy in multiple sclerosis. Only in-frame clones appear in the TCRdb table, and some are missing; sequencing was by immunoSEQ multiplex PCR. The sample records roughly 100,000 clones, 91% being singletons. The sample was peripheral blood, taken before pregnancy. These receptors came from a female donor with multiple sclerosis, enrolled in a pregnancy study.

V is TRBV2 and J is TRBJ1-2, with unresolved D. V was cut by 1 base and J by 0 bases, with 9 bases left in between. Germline V lookup: CDR1 SNHLY, CDR2 FYNNEI. The CDR3 length is 15 residues. The CDR3 protein is CASSEGARANYGYTF. The CDR3 nucleotides read TGTGCCAGCAGTGAAGGGGCCAGAGCTAACTATGGCTACACCTTC. Drawing the rest from reference TRBV2 and TRBJ1-2, the complete variable domain is EPEVTQTPSHQVTQMGQEVILRCVPISNHLYFYWYRQILGQKVEFLVSFYNNEISEKSEIFDDQFSVERPDGSNFTLKIRSTKLEDSAMYFCASSEGARANYGYTFGSGTRLTVV.

The CDR3 is CASSLPLWQGGRAFF. The CDR3 nucleotides are TGTGCCAGCAGCTTACCCCTGTGGCAGGGAGGTAGAGCTTTCTTT. The chain carries TRBV7-2 and TRBJ1-1; D perhaps matches TRBD1 (5 bases). Trimming took off 2 bases at V and 10 bases at J, with 20 bases between the two ends. Germline V gives CDR1 SGHTA, CDR2 FQGNSA. This CDR3 has 15 amino acids.

This chain joins TRBV7-9 and TRBJ1-5; 9 bases align to TRBD1. Per the germline V gene, CDR1 is SEHNR and CDR2 is FQNEAQ (reference sequence). V was pared by 6 bases and J by 0 bases, with 6 bases of the junction left unmatched. This CDR3 has 16 amino acids. CDR3 bases: TGTGCCAGCAGTTCACAGGGGGCTAATAGCAATCAGCCCCAGCATTTT. This gives the protein CASSSQGANSNQPQHF.

This chain links TRBV29-1 with TRBJ2-7; 9 bases agree with TRBD2. CDR1 is SQVTM, CDR2 ANQGSEA, per germline. CDR3 length equals 15 residues. V shed 4 bases and J 4 bases; nucleotides not matched to a gene: 11. The CDR3 DNA sequence: TGCAGCGTTGTCCCGTCGGCTAGCGGGACGTACGAGCAGTACTTC. Translating it yields CSVVPSASGTYEQYF.

The rearrangement links TRBV6-1 to TRBJ1-2; D remains ambiguous. Germline V gene lookup returns CDR1 MNHNS and CDR2 SASEGT. Trimming took off 5 bases at V and 4 bases at J, with 14 bases between the two ends. This CDR3 spans 14 amino acids. The CDR3 DNA follows: TGTGCCAGCAGTCAGGCTTTGGTTGTCTATGGCTACACCTTC. Translated: CASSQALVVYGYTF.